This record covers a single T cell receptor beta chain. Its antigen is unidentified. A junction end diverges from the germline sequence, so it may reflect a read error. The data belong to a study of cytomegalovirus exposure and HLA in healthy donors. PCR involved 60 Vbeta and 13 Jbeta primers. Here immunoSEQ multiplex PCR was the method, and the copy in TCRdb shows in-frame clones only, minus some. Of 150,000 to 200,000 clones listed, around 80% are singletons. General study findings and limits: Under in vitro conditions, a few CMV-associated chains were confirmed as specific for CMV antigens. What a later analysis reportedly showed was that an Asian-associated ancestry cluster had fewer N-insertions than the roughly 670-donor mean. Clonal expansion, a later analysis showed, was greater in HLA-associated TCR beta chains than in equally common others.

Germline lookup yields CDR1 DFQATT and CDR2 SNEGSKA (reference sequence). The CDR3 extends over 10 amino acids. The chain has TRBV20-1 and TRBJ2-2; 11 nucleotides align to TRBD1. Sequencing was performed on PBMCs. The clonotype comes from a woman between 25 and 40 years old in good health and CMV-seropositive. Written as DNA, the CDR3 is TGCAGTGCCGGGACAGGGGGGCTGTTTTTT. Translation: CSAGTGGLFF.